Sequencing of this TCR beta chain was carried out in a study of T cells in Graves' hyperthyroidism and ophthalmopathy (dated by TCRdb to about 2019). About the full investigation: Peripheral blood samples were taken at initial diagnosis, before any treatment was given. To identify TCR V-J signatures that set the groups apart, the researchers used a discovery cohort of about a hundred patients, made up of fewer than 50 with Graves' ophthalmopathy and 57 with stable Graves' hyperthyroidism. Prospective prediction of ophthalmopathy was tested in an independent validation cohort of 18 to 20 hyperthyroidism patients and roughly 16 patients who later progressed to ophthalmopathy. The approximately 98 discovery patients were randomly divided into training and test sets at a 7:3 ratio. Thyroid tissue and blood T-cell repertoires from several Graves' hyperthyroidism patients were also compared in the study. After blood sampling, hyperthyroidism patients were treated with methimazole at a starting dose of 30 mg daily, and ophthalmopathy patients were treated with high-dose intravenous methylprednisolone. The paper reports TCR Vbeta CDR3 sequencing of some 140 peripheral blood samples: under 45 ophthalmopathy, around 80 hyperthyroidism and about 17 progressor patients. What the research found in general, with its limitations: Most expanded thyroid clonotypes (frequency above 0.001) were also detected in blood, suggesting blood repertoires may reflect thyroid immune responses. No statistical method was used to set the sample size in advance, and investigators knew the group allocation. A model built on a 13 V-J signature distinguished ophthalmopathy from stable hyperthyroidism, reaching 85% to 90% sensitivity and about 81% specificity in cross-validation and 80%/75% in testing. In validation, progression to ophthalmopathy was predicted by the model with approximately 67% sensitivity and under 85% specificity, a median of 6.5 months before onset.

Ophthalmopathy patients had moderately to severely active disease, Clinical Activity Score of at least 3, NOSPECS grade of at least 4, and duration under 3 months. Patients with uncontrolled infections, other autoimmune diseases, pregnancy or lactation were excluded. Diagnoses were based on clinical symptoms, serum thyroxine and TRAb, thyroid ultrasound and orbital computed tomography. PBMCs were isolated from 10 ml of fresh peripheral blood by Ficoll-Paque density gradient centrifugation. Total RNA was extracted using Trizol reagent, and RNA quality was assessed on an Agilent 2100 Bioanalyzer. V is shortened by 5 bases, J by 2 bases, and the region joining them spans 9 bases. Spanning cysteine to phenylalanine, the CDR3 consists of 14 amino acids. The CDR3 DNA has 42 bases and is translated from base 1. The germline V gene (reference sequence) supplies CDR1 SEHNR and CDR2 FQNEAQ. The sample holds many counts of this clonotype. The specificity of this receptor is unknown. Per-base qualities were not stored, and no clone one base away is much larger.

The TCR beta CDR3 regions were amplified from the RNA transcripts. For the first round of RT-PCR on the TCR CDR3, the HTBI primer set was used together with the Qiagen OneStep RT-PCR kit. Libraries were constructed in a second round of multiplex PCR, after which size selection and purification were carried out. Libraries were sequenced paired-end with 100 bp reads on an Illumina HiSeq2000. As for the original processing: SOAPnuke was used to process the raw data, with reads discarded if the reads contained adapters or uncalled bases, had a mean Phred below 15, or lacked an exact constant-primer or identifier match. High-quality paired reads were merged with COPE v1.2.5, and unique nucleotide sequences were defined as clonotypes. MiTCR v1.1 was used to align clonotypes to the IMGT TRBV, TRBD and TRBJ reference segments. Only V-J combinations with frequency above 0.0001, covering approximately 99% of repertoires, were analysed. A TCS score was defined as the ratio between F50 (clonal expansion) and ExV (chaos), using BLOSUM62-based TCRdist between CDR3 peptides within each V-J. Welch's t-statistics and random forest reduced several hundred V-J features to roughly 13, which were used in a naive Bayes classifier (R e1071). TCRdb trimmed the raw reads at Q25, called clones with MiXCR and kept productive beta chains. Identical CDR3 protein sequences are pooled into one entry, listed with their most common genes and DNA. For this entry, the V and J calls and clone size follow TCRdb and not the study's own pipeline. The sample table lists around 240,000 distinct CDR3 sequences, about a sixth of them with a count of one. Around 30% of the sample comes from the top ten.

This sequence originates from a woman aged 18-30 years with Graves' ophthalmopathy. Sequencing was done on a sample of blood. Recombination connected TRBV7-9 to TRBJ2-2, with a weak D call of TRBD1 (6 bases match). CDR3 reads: CASSRGGNTGELFF. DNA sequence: TGTGCCAGCAGCCGAGGGGGTAACACCGGGGAGCTGTTTTTT.